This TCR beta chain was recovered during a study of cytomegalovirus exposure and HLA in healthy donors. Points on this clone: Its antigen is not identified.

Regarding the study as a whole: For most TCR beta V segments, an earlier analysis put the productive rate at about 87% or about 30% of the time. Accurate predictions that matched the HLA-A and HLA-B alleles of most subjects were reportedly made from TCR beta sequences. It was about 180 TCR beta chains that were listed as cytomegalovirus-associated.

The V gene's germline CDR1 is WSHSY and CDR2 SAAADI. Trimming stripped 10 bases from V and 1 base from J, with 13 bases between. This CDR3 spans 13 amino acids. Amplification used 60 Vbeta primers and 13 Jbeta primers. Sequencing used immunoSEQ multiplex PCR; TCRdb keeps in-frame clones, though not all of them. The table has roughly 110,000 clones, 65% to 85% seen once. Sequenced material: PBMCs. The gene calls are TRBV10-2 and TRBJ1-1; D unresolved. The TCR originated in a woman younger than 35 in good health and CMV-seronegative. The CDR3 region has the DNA TGCGCCACCATGAGGGCTCCGAACACTGAAGCTTTCTTT. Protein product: CATMRAPNTEAFF.